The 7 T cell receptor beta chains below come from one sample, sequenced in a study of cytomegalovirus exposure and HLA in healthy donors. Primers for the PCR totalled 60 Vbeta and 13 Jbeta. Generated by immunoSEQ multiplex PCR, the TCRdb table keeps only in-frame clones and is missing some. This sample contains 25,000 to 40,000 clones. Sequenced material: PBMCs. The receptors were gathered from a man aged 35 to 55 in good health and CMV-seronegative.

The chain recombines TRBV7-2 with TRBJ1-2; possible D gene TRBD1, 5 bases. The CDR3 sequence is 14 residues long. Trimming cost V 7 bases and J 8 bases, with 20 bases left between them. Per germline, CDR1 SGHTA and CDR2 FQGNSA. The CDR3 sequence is CASNLRRGSDGYTF. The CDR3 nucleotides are TGTGCCAGCAACCTTAGGCGGGGGTCGGACGGCTACACCTTC.

This chain's CDR3 is CATNTGDAYEQYF. DNA for the CDR3: TGTGCCACTAATACGGGGGACGCCTACGAGCAGTACTTC. The chain links TRBV19 to TRBJ2-7; weak D call: TRBD2 (6 bases). Germline V lookup: CDR1 LNHDA, CDR2 SQIVND (reference sequence). The V end was cut by 10 bases, the J end by 2 bases, with 15 bases between. The CDR3 totals 13 residues.

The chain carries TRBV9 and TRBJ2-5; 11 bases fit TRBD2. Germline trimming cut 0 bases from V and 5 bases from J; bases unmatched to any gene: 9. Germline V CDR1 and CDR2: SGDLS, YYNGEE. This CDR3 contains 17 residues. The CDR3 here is CASSVDGVAGGGETQYF. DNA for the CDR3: TGTGCCAGCAGCGTAGACGGTGTAGCGGGAGGGGGGGAGACCCAGTACTTC.

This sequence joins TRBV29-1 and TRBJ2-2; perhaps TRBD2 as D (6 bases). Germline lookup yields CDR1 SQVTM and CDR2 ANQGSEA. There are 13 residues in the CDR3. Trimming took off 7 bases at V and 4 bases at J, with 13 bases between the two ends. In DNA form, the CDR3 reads TGCAGCGCCCAGTGGGGGGTCACCGGGGAGCTGTTTTTT. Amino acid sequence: CSAQWGVTGELFF.

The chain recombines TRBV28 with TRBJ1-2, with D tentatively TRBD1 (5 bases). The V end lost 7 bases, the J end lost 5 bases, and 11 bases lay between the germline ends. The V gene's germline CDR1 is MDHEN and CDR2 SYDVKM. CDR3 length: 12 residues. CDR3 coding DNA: TGTGCCAGCACGGGGGTGGAGTATGGCTACACCTTC. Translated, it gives CASTGVEYGYTF.

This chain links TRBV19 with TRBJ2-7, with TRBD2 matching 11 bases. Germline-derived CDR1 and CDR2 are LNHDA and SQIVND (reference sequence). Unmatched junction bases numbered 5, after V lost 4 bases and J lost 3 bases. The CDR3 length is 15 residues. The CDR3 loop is CASSTTSGDFYEQYF. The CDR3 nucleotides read TGTGCCAGTAGTACGACTAGCGGGGACTTCTACGAGCAGTACTTC.

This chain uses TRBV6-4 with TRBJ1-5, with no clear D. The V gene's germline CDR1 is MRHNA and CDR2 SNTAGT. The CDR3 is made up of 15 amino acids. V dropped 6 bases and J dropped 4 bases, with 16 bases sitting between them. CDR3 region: CASSQTDSGNQPQHF. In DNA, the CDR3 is TGTGCCAGCAGCCAGACGGACTCGGGGAATCAGCCCCAGCATTTT.